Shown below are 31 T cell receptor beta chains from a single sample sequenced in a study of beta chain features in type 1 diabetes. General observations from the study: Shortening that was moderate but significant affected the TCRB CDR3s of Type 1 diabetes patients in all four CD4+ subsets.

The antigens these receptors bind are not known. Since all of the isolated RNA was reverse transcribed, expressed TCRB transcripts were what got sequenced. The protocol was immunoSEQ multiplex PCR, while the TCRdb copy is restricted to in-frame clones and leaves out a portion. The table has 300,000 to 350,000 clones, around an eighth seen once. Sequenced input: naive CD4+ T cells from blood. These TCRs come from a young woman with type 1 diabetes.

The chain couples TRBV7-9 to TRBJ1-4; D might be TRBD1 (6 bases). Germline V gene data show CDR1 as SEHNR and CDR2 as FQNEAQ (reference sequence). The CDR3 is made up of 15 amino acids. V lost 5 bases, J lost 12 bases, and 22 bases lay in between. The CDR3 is CASSNAPGTSHQLFF. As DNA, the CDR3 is TGTGCCAGCAGCAACGCCCCAGGGACATCCCACCAACTGTTTTTT.

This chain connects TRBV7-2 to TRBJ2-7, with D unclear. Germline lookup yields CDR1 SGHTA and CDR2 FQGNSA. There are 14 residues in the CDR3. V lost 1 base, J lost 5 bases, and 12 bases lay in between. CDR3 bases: TGTGCCAGCAGCTTAGTAAACATTGGTAACGAGCAGTACTTC. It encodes CASSLVNIGNEQYF.

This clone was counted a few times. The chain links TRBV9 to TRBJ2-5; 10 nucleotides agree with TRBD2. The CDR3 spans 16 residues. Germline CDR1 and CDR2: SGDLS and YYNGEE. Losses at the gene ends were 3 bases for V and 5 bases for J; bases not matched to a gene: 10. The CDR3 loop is CASSAGLGTSEETQYF. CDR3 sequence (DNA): TGTGCCAGCAGCGCCGGCCTTGGGACTAGCGAGGAGACCCAGTACTTC.

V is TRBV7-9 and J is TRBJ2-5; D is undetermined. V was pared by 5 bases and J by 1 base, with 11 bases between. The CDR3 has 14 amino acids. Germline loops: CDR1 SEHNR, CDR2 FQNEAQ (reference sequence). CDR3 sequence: CASSHSPGQETQYF. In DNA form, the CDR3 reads TGTGCCAGCAGCCATAGCCCTGGCCAAGAGACCCAGTACTTC. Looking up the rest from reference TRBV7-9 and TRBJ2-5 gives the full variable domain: DTGVSQNPRHKITKRGQNVTFRCDPISEHNRLYWYRQTLGQGPEFLTYFQNEAQLEKSRLLSDRFSAERPKGSFSTLEIQRTEQGDSAMYLCASSHSPGQETQYFGPGTRLLVL.

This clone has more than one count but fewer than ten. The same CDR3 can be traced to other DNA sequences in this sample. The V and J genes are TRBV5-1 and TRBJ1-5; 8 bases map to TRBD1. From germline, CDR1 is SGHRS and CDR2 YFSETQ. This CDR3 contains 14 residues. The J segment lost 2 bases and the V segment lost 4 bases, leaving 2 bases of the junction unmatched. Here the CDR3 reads CASSPGQGNQPQHF. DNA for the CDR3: TGCGCCAGCAGCCCGGGACAGGGCAATCAGCCCCAGCATTTT.

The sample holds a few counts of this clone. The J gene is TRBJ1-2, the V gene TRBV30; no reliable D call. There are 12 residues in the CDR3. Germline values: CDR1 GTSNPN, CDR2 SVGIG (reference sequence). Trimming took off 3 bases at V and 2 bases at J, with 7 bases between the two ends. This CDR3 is CAWRSRNYGYTF. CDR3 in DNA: TGTGCCTGGAGGTCGAGGAACTATGGCTACACCTTC.

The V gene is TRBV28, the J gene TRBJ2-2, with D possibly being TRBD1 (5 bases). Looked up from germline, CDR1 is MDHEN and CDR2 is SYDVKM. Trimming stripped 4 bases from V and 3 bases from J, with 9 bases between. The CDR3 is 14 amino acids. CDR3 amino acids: CASSWQGYTGELFF. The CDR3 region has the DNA TGTGCCAGCAGTTGGCAGGGATACACCGGGGAGCTGTTTTTT.

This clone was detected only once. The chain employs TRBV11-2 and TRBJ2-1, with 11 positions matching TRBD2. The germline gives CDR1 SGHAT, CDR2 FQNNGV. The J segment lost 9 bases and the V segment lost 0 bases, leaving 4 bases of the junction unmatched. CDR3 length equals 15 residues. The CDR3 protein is CASSLDGLAGGEQFF. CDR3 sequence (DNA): TGTGCCAGCAGCTTAGATGGCCTAGCGGGAGGTGAGCAGTTCTTC. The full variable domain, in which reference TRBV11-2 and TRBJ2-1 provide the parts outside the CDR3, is EAGVAQSPRYKIIEKRQSVAFWCNPISGHATLYWYQQILGQGPKLLIQFQNNGVVDDSQLPKDRFSAERLKGVDSTLKIQPAKLEDSAVYLCASSLDGLAGGEQFFGPGTRLTVL.

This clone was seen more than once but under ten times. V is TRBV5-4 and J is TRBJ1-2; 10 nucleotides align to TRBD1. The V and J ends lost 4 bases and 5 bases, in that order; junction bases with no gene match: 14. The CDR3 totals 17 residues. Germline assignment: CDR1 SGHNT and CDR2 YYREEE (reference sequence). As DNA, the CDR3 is TGTGCCAGCAGCCCCTGGACAGGGGGTAAGGAGTCGTATGGCTACACCTTC. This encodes CASSPWTGGKESYGYTF.

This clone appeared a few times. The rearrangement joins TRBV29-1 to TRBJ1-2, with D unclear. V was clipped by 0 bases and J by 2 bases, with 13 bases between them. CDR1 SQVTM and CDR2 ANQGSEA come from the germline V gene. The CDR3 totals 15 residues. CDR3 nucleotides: TGCAGCGTTGAAGATCAGTCGGGGAACAACTATGGCTACACCTTC. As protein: CSVEDQSGNNYGYTF.

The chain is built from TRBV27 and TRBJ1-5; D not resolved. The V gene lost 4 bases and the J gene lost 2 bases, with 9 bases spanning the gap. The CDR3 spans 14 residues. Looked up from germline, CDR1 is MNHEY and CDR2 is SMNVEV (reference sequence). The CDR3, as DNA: TGTGCCAGCAGTTCGGGAGTCCGCAATCAGCCCCAGCATTTT. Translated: CASSSGVRNQPQHF.

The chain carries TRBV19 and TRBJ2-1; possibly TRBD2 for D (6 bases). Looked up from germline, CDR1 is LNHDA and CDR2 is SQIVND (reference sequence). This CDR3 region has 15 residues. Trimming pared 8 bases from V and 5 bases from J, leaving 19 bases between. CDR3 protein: CASAVPSSVNNEQFF. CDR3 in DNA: TGTGCCAGTGCTGTCCCCTCTAGCGTCAACAATGAGCAGTTCTTC.

The CDR3 DNA follows: TGTGCCAGCAGCGTGGGAGAGGGACAGTACACAGATACGCAGTATTTT. This encodes CASSVGEGQYTDTQYF. This chain links TRBV9 with TRBJ2-3, with 7 bases that match TRBD1. This CDR3 has 16 amino acids. V shed 2 bases, J shed 2 bases, and the junction held 8 bases outside the gene matches. The germline V gene has CDR1 SGDLS and CDR2 YYNGEE.

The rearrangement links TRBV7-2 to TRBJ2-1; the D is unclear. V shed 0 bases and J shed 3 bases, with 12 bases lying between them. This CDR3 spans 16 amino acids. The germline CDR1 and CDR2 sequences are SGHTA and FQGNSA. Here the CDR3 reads CASSLAADSRYNEQFF. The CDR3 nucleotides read TGTGCCAGCAGCTTAGCGGCTGACTCCCGCTACAATGAGCAGTTCTTC.

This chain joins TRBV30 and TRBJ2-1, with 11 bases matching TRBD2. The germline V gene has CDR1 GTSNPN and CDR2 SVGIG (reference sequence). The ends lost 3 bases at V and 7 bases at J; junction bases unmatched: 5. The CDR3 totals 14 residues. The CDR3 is CAWSGVAGGNEQFF. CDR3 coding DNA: TGTGCCTGGAGCGGAGTAGCGGGAGGGAATGAGCAGTTCTTC.

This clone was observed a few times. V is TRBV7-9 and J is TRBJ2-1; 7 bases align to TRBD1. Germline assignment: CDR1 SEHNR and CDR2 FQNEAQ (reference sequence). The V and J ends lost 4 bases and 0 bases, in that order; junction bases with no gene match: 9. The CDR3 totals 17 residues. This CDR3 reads CASSSTGTATSYNEQFF. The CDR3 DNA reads TGTGCCAGCAGCTCTACCGGGACAGCCACCTCCTACAATGAGCAGTTCTTC.

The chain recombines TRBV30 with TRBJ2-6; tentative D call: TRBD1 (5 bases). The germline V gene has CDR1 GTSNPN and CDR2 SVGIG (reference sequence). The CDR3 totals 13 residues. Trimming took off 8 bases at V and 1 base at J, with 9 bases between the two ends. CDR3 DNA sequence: TGTGCCCTCGACAGTTCTGGGGCCAACGTCCTGACTTTC. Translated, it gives CALDSSGANVLTF.

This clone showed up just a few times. This CDR3 is CSVRTGGANTEAFF. For the CDR3, the DNA is TGCAGCGTCAGGACAGGGGGAGCGAACACTGAAGCTTTCTTT. The V call is TRBV29-1, the J call TRBJ1-1; TRBD1 matches 10 bases. Germline CDR1 is SQVTM and CDR2 is ANQGSEA. Trimming removed 6 bases from V and 1 base from J; junction bases left unmatched: 5. The CDR3 is 14 amino acids. Complete variable domain (other parts from reference TRBV29-1 and TRBJ1-1): SAVISQKPSRDICQRGTSLTIQCQVDSQVTMMFWYRQQPGQSLTLIATANQGSEATYESGFVIDKFPISRPNLTFSTLTVSNMSPEDSSIYLCSVRTGGANTEAFFGQGTRLTVV.

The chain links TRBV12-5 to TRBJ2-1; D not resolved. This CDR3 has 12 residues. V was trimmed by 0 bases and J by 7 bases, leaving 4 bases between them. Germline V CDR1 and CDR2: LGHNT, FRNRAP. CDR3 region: CASGLVENEQFF. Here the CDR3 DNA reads TGTGCTAGTGGTTTGGTAGAGAATGAGCAGTTCTTC.

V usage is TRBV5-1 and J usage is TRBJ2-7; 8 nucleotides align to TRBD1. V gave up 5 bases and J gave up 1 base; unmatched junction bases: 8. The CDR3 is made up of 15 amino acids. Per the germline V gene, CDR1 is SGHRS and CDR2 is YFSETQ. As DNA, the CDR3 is TGCGCCAGCAGTCACGGGACAGGTTCTTCCTACGAGCAGTACTTC. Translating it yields CASSHGTGSSYEQYF.

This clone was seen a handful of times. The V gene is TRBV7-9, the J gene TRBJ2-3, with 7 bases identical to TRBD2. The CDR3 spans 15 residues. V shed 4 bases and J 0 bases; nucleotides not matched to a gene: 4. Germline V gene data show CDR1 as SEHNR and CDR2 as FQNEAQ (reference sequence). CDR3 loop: CASSSAGVSTDTQYF. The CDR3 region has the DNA TGTGCCAGCAGCTCCGCGGGGGTTAGCACAGATACGCAGTATTTT.

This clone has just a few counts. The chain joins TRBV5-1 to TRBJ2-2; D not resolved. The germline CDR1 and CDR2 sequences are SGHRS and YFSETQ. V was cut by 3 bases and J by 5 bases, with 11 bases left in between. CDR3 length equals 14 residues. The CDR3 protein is CASSSKSETGELFF. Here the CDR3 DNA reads TGCGCCAGCAGCTCAAAGAGCGAAACCGGGGAGCTGTTTTTT. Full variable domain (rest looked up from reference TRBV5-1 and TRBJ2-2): KAGVTQTPRYLIKTRGQQVTLSCSPISGHRSVSWYQQTPGQGLQFLFEYFSETQRNKGNFPGRFSGRQFSNSRSEMNVSTLELGDSALYLCASSSKSETGELFFGEGSRLTVL.

CDR3: CASRPPGQGVFGYTF. The CDR3 region has the DNA TGTGCCAGCAGACCTCCGGGACAGGGGGTATTTGGCTACACCTTC. The J gene is TRBJ1-2, the V gene TRBV28; 11 bases match TRBD1. The CDR3 totals 15 residues. Looked up from germline, CDR1 is MDHEN and CDR2 is SYDVKM. J gave up 7 bases and V 6 bases, and 10 bases lay outside the gene matches.

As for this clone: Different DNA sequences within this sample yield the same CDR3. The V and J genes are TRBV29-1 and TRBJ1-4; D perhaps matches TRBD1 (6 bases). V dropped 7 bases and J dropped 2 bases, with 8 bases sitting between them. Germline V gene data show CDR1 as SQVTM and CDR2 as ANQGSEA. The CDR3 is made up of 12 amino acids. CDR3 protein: CSGGGTNEKLFF. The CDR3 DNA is TGCAGCGGGGGGGGCACTAATGAAAAACTGTTTTTT.

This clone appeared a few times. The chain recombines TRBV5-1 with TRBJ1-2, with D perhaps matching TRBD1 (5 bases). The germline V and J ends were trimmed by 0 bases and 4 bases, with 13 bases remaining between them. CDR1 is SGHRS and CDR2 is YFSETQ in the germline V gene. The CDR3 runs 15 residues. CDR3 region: CASSLAVGAGYGYTF. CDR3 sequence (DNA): TGCGCCAGCAGCTTGGCCGTAGGGGCCGGCTATGGCTACACCTTC. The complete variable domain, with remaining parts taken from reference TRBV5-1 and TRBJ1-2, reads KAGVTQTPRYLIKTRGQQVTLSCSPISGHRSVSWYQQTPGQGLQFLFEYFSETQRNKGNFPGRFSGRQFSNSRSEMNVSTLELGDSALYLCASSLAVGAGYGYTFGSGTRLTVV.

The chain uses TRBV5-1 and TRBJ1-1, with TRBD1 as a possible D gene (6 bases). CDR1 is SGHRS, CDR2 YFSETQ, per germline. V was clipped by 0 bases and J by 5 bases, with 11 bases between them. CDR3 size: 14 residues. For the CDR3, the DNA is TGCGCCAGCAGCTTGGGACAGGTCTGGACTGAAGCTTTCTTT. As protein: CASSLGQVWTEAFF. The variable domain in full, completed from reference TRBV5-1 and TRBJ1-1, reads KAGVTQTPRYLIKTRGQQVTLSCSPISGHRSVSWYQQTPGQGLQFLFEYFSETQRNKGNFPGRFSGRQFSNSRSEMNVSTLELGDSALYLCASSLGQVWTEAFFGQGTRLTVV.

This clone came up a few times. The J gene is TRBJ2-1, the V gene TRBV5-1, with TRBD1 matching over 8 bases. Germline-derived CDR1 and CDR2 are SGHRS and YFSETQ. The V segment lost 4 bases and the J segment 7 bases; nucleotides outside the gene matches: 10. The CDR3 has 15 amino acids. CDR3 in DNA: TGCGCCAGCAGCCCCGGACAGGGTAGGTGGAATGAGCAGTTCTTC. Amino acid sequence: CASSPGQGRWNEQFF.

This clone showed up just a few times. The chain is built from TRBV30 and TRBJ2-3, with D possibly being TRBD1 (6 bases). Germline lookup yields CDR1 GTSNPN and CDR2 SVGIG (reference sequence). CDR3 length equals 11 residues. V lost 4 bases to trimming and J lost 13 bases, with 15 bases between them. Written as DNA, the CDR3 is TGTGCCTGGACGAGACAGGCTCAGGAGTATTTT. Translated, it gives CAWTRQAQEYF. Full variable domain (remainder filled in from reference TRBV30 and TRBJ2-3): SQTIHQWPATLVQPVGSPLSLECTVEGTSNPNLYWYRQAAGRGLQLLFYSVGIGQISSEVPQNLSASRPQDRQFILSSKKLLLSDSGFYLCAWTRQAQEYFGPGTRLTVL.

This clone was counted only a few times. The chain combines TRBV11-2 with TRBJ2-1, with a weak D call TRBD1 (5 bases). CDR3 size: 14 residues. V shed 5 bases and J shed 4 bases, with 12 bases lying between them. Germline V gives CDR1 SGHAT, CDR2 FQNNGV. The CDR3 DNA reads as TGTGCCAGCAGCCCACCCGACAGTTACAATGAGCAGTTCTTC. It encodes CASSPPDSYNEQFF.

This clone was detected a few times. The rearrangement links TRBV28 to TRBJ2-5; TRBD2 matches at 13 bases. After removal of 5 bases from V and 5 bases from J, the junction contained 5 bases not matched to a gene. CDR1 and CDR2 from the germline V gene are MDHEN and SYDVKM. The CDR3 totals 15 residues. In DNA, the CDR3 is TGTGCCAGCAGTCCGACTAGCGGGAGGCGTGAGACCCAGTACTTC. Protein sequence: CASSPTSGRRETQYF.

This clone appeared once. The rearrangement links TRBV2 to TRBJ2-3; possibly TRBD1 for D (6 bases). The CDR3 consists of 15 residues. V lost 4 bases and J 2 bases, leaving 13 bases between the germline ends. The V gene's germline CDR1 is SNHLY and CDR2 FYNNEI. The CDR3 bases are TGTGCCAGCAGTGTGGCAGGGGACCCCACAGATACGCAGTATTTT. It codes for CASSVAGDPTDTQYF.